This TCR beta chain derives from a study of Tregs in tolerant kidney transplant recipients. Regarding the study as a whole: Few patients were studied, so findings need validation in larger groups. Expanding Tregs on activated donor B cells appeared to best identify donor-specific TCRbeta clones.

Points on this clone: What it recognizes is unknown.

An overnight rest at 37°C with about 200 IU/ml IL-2 preceded regulatory T cell sorting from thawed PBMCs. This CDR3 has 14 amino acids. Germline V CDR1 and CDR2: PRHDT, FYEKMQ (reference sequence). V was cut by 7 bases and J by 2 bases, with 9 bases left in between. This table comes from immunoSEQ multiplex PCR, and its TCRdb copy is limited to in-frame clones, with some not included. Of tens of thousands of clones listed, about 90% are singletons. The gene calls are TRBV13 and TRBJ2-6; D gene uncertain. The sequence derives from a human donor in good health. Sequencing was carried out using Tregs from blood. This CDR3 is CASTQAAGANVLTF. CDR3 DNA: TGTGCCAGCACCCAAGCAGCTGGGGCCAACGTCCTGACTTTC.